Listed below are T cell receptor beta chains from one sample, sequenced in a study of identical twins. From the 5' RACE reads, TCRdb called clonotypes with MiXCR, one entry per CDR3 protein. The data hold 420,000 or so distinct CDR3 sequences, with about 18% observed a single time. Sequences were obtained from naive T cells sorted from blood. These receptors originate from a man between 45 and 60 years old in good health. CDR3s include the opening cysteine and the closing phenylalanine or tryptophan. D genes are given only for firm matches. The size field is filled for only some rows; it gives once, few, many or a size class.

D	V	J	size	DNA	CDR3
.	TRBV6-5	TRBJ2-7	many	TGTGCCAGCAGTTATTATGCGGGTCCCTACGAGCAGTACTTC	CASSYYAGPYEQYF
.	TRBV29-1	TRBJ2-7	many	TGCAGCGTTGGGGGCTTTCGGACCGAGCAGTACTTC	CSVGGFRTEQYF
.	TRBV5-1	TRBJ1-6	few	TGCGCCAGCAGCTGGAATGGACCTTTCAATTCACCCCTCCACTTT	CASSWNGPFNSPLHF
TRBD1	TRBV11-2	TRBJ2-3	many	TGTGCCAGCAGCTTAGATCTCATGGCAGGGGGCGAGGGTTTTCCAGATACGCAGTATTTT	CASSLDLMAGGEGFPDTQYF
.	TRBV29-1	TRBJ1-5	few	TGCAGCGTTGAAGGAGGCGTTAATCAGCCCCAGCATTTT	CSVEGGVNQPQHF
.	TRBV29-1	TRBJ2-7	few	TGCAGCGGATCAACCGGGACAAATTCCTACGAGCAGTACTTC	CSGSTGTNSYEQYF
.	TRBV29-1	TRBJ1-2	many	TGCAGCGTTGACCGTGTGTATGGCTACACCTTC	CSVDRVYGYTF
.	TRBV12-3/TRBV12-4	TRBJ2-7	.	TGTGCCAGCAGTTTACTTTCAGGGAACTACGAGCAGTACTTC	CASSLLSGNYEQYF
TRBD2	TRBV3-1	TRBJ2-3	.	TGTGCCAGCAGCCTTGAAGCGGGACGAAGCACAGATACGCAGTATTTT	CASSLEAGRSTDTQYF
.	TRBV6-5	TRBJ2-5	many	TGTGCCAGCAGTTACTCGACTCTGCGGGGTGAGACCCAGTACTTC	CASSYSTLRGETQYF
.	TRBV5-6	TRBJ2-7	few	TGTGCCAGCAGCTTAAGACTCGTGGCTCGCTACGAGCAGTACTTC	CASSLRLVARYEQYF
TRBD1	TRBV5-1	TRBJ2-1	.	TGCGCCAGCAATGAGGGACAGGTAGACAATGAGCAGTTCTTC	CASNEGQVDNEQFF
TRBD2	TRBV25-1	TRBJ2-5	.	TGTGCCAGCAGTGTCCCGGGACTAGCGGGAGCCCAGTACTTC	CASSVPGLAGAQYF
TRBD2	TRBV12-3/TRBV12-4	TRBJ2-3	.	TGTGCCAGCAGTTTTATGGGACTAGCGACAGATACGCAGTATTTT	CASSFMGLATDTQYF
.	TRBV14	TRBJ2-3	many	TGTGCCAGCAGCCAAGATGGGACTGCTAACACAGATACGCAGTATTTT	CASSQDGTANTDTQYF
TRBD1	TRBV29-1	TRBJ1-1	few	TGCAGCGTTACGCAGACAGGGATGAACACTGAAGCTTTCTTT	CSVTQTGMNTEAFF
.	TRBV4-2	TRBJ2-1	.	TGTGCCAGCAGCCAAGTGAGTCGGGGACTGAATGAGCAGTTCTTC	CASSQVSRGLNEQFF
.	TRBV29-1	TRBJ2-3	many	TGCAGCGTCCCCCCTCCTGGGGGCACAGATACGCAGTATTTT	CSVPPPGGTDTQYF
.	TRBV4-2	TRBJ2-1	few	TGTGCCAGCAGCCCTTCCCGGGACTTAGCTATTAATGAGCAGTTCTTC	CASSPSRDLAINEQFF
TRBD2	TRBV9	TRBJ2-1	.	TGTGCCAGCAGCGTAAGCACTAGCGGGAGACATTATGAGCAGTTCTTC	CASSVSTSGRHYEQFF
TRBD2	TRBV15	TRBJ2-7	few	TGTGCCACCAGCAGAGATCGAGGGACTACCTACGAGCAGTACTTC	CATSRDRGTTYEQYF
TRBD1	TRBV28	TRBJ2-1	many	TGTGCCAGCAGTAGGGGATCTGGGACAGAGTACAATGAGCAGTTCTTC	CASSRGSGTEYNEQFF
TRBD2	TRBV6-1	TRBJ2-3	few	TGTGCCAGCAGCCCGACTAGCGGGAACGCAGATACGCAGTATTTT	CASSPTSGNADTQYF
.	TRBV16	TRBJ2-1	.	TGTGCCAGCAGACGGCAGGGCGTAAGCTCCTACAATGAGCAGTTCTTC	CASRRQGVSSYNEQFF
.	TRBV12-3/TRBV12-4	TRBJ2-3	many	TGTGCCAGCAGCCGCATGACAGGATCAGATACGCAGTATTTT	CASSRMTGSDTQYF
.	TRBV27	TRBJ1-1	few	TGTGCCAGCAGGCAACAGTTAGGGACTGAAGCTTTCTTT	CASRQQLGTEAFF
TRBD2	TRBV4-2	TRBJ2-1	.	TGTGCCAGCAGCCAAGGAGGCAGCGGGGGAAACAATGAGCAGTTCTTC	CASSQGGSGGNNEQFF
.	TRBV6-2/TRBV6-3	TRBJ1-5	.	TGTGCCAGCAGCCTAGGACAGTTCAGTCAGCCCCAGCATTTT	CASSLGQFSQPQHF
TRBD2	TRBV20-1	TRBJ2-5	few	TGCAGTGCTAGAGGGGGGCAAGGGACTAGCGGACTCCAAGAGACCCAGTACTTC	CSARGGQGTSGLQETQYF
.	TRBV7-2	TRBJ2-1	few	TGTGCCAGCAGCTTGAGGGGGGGGCCGGATGAGCAGTTCTTC	CASSLRGGPDEQFF
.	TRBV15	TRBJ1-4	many	TGTGCCACCAGCAGAGGACAGATTGCAACTAATGAAAAACTGTTTTTT	CATSRGQIATNEKLFF
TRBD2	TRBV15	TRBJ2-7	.	TGTGCCACCAGCAGAGATCGGGGGGTCTCCTACGAGCAGTACTTC	CATSRDRGVSYEQYF
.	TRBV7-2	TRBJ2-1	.	TGTGCCAGCAGCATTTACTACAATGAGCAGTTCTTC	CASSIYYNEQFF
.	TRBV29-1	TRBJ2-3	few	TGCAGCGTTGTCCGGGACCGTAGCACAGATACGCAGTATTTT	CSVVRDRSTDTQYF
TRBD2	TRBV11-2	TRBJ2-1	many	TGTGCCAGCAGCTTAGGGGTTAGCGGGGTGAGCCACAGCCCCAATGAGCAGTTCTTC	CASSLGVSGVSHSPNEQFF
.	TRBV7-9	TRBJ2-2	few	TGTGCCAGCAGCGGTAATCTAAAGTTCACCGGGGAGCTGTTTTTT	CASSGNLKFTGELFF
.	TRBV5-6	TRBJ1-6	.	TGTGCCAGCAGCTTTTTTGAGGGGAATTCACCCCTCTACTTT	CASSFFEGNSPLYF
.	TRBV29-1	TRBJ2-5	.	TGCAGCGTTGAAGACAGCTGGCACCTCGGACAAGAGACCCAGTACTTC	CSVEDSWHLGQETQYF
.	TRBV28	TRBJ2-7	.	TGTGCCAGCAGGAAGAGTATCTCCTACGAGCAGTACTTC	CASRKSISYEQYF
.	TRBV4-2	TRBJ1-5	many	TGTGCCAGCAGCCAAGATCAGGGACGAGTTCAGCCCCAGCATTTT	CASSQDQGRVQPQHF
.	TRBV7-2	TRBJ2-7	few	TGTGCCAGCAGCAGGTTCGGTTACGAGCAGTACTTC	CASSRFGYEQYF
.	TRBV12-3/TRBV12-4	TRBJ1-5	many	TGTGCCAGCAGGCCACAGGCATCCAATCAGCCCCAGCATTTT	CASRPQASNQPQHF
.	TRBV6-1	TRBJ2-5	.	TGTGCCAGCAGTGAAGGGGAAGGGAGGGAGACCCAGTACTTC	CASSEGEGRETQYF
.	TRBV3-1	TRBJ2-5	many	TGTGCCAGCAGCCAAGCTTCGGGACTCACAAGGTCTAAGACCCAGTACTTC	CASSQASGLTRSKTQYF
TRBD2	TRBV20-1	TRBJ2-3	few	TGCAGTGCTAGGTCCCAACTAGCGGACGCAGATACGCAGTATTTT	CSARSQLADADTQYF
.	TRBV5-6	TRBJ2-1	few	TGTGCCAGCAGTCACCGGGGCCTACCCTCCTACAATGAGCAGTTCTTC	CASSHRGLPSYNEQFF
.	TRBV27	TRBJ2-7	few	TGTGCCAGCAGTTCCCTTACGGAGACTGCGGCCGGCGAGCAGTACTTC	CASSSLTETAAGEQYF
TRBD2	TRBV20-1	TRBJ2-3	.	TGCAGTGCTAGGGTCACTAGCGGGTTAGATACGCAGTATTTT	CSARVTSGLDTQYF
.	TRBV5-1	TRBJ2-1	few	TGCGCCAGCAGCTTGGAACCTCAAGGGAGGGGGAACAATGAGCAGTTCTTC	CASSLEPQGRGNNEQFF
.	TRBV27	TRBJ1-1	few	TGTGCCAGCAGCCCCGGGACTCCGAACACTGAAGCTTTCTTT	CASSPGTPNTEAFF
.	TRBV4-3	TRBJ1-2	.	TGCGCCAGCAGCCATACAGATAACTATGGCTACACCTTC	CASSHTDNYGYTF
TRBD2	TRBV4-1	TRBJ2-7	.	TGCGCCAGCAGCCAACAAGGGATGCTAGCGGGGGGGCCGATGGGAGAGCAGTACTTC	CASSQQGMLAGGPMGEQYF
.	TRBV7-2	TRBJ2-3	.	TGTGCCAGCAGCACGAGAAGTTACACAGATACGCAGTATTTT	CASSTRSYTDTQYF